A single sample gave rise to the 4 T cell receptor beta chains below, sequenced in a study of T cell responses to AZD1222 COVID-19 vaccine. Profiled with immunoSEQ multiplex PCR; TCRdb holds only in-frame clones, not every one. The table lists 150,000 or so clones, over 90% of them singletons. Material: peripheral blood, obtained 28 days after the second AZD1222 dose. The receptor set was obtained from an adult who received the AZD1222 COVID-19 vaccine.

The V gene is TRBV5-1, the J gene TRBJ1-1; D gene uncertain. The length of the CDR3 is 14 residues. Per germline, CDR1 SGHRS and CDR2 YFSETQ. V shed 2 bases and J shed 3 bases, with 11 bases lying between them. The CDR3 region has the DNA TGCGCCAGCAGCTTATCAACAGTGGACACTGAAGCTTTCTTT. Protein sequence: CASSLSTVDTEAFF.

The chain has TRBV28 and TRBJ1-6, with 8 bases lining up with TRBD1. The CDR3 is made up of 14 amino acids. Trimming cost V 7 bases and J 10 bases; bases outside gene matches: 9. From germline, CDR1 is MDHEN and CDR2 SYDVKM. CDR3 DNA sequence: TGTGCCAGCAAAGAACAGGGGGAGATCTCACCCCTCCACTTT. Translated: CASKEQGEISPLHF.

The chain is built from TRBV7-9 and TRBJ2-2, with a weak D call TRBD1 (6 bases). The germline V gene has CDR1 SEHNR and CDR2 FQNEAQ (reference sequence). This CDR3 region has 15 residues. V dropped 1 base and J dropped 7 bases, with 13 bases sitting between them. The CDR3 coding sequence is TGTGCCAGCAGCTTAGATACAGGGCTTGTCGGGGAGCTGTTTTTT. It translates to CASSLDTGLVGELFF.

The gene calls are TRBV27 and TRBJ1-2; D gene uncertain. CDR3 length equals 14 residues. V was pared by 6 bases and J by 7 bases, with 18 bases between. The germline gives CDR1 MNHEY, CDR2 SMNVEV (reference sequence). The CDR3 sequence is CASRPNREVSGYTF. Here the CDR3 DNA reads TGTGCCAGCAGACCGAATCGGGAGGTTAGTGGCTACACCTTC.